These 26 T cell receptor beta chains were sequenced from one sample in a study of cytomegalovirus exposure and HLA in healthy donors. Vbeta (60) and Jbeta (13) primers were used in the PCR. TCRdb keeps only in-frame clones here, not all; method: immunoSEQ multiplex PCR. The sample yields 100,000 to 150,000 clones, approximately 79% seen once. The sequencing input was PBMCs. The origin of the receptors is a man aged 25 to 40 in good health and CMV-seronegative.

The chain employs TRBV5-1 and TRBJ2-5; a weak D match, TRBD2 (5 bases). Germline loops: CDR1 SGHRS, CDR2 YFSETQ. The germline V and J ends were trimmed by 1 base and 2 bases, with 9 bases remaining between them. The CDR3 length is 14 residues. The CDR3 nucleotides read TGCGCCAGCAGCTTGTCCGTAGCGCAAGAGACCCAGTACTTC. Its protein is CASSLSVAQETQYF.

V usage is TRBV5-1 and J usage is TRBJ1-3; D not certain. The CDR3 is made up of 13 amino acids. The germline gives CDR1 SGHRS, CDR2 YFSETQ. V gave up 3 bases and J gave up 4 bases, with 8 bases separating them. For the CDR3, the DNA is TGCGCCAGCAGCTACGAGGGCGGAAACACCATATATTTT. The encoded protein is CASSYEGGNTIYF.

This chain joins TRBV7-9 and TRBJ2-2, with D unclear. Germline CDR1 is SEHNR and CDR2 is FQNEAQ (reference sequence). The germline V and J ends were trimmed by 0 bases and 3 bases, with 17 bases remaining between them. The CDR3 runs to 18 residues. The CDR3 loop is CASSLAYVRRDYTGELFF. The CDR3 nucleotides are TGTGCCAGCAGCTTAGCCTACGTCCGCCGCGACTACACCGGGGAGCTGTTTTTT.

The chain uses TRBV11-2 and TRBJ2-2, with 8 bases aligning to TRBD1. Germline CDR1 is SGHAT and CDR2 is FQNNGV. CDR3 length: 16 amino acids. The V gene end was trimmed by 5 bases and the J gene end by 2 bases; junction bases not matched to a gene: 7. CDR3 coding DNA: TGTGCCAGCAGCCGGGGCAGGGGGCTTAACACCGGGGAGCTGTTTTTT. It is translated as CASSRGRGLNTGELFF.

The CDR3 DNA reads as TGTGCCAGCAACCCTGGAACAGGCTCCCTTAGGGAGCAGTACTTC. Translation gives CASNPGTGSLREQYF. The V and J genes are TRBV9 and TRBJ2-7; a weak D match, TRBD1 (5 bases). V was clipped by 6 bases and J by 7 bases, with 23 bases between them. This CDR3 has 15 residues. Germline V lookup: CDR1 SGDLS, CDR2 YYNGEE.

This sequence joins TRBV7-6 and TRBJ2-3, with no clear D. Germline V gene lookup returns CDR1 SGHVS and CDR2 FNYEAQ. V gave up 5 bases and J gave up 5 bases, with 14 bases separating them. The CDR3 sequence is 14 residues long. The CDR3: CASSLRSTIDTQYF. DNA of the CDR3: TGTGCCAGCAGCCTCCGGTCTACCATAGATACGCAGTATTTT.

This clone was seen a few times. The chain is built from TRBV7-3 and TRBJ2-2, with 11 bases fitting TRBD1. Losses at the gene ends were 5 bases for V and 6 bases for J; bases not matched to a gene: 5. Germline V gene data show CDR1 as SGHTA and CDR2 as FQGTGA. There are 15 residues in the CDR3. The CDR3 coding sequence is TGTGCCAGCAGCGAAGGGACAGGGGGGTCCGGGGAGCTGTTTTTT. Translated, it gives CASSEGTGGSGELFF.

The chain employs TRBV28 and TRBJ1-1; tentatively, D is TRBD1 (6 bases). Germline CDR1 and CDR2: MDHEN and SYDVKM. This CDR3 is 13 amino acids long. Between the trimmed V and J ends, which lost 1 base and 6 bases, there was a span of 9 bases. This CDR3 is CASSLSEGAEAFF. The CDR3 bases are TGTGCCAGCAGTTTATCCGAGGGGGCTGAAGCTTTCTTT. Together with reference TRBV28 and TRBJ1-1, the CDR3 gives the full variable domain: DVKVTQSSRYLVKRTGEKVFLECVQDMDHENMFWYRQDPGLGLRLIYFSYDVKMKEKGDIPEGYSVSREKKERFSLILESASTNQTSMYLCASSLSEGAEAFFGQGTRLTVV.

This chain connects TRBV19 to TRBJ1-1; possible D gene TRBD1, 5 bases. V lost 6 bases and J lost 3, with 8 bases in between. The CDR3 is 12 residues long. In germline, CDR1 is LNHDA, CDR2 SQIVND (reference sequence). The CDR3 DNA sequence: TGTGCCAGTAGGGGGCAGTACACTGAAGCTTTCTTT. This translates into CASRGQYTEAFF.

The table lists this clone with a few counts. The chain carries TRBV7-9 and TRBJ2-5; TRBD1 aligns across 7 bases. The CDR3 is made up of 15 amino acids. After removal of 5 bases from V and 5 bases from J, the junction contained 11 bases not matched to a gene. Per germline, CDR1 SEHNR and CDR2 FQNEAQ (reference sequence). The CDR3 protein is CASSKITGVRETQYF. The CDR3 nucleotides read TGTGCCAGCAGCAAGATCACAGGGGTACGGGAGACCCAGTACTTC.

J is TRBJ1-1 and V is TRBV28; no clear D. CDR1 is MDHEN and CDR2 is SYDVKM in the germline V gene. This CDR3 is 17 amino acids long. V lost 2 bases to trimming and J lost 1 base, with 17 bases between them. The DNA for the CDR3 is TGTGCCAGCAGTTTAGCCAGGCGATGGGCACAGAACACTGAAGCTTTCTTT. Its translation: CASSLARRWAQNTEAFF.

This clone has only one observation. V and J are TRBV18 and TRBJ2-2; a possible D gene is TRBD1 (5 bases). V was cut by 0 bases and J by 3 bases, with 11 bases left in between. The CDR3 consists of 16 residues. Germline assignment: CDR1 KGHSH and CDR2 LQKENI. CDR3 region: CASSPPTDRDTGELFF. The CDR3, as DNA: TGTGCCAGCTCACCACCAACTGACAGAGACACCGGGGAGCTGTTTTTT. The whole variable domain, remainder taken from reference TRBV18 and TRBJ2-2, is NAGVMQNPRHLVRRRGQEARLRCSPMKGHSHVYWYRQLPEEGLKFMVYLQKENIIDESGMPKERFSAEFPKEGPSILRIQQVVRGDSAAYFCASSPPTDRDTGELFFGEGSRLTVL.

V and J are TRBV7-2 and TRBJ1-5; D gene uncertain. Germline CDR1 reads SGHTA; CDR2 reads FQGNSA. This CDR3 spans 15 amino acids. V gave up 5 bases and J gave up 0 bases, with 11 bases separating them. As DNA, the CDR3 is TGTGCCAGCAGCCCATACAGCTTTAGCAATCAGCCCCAGCATTTT. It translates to CASSPYSFSNQPQHF.

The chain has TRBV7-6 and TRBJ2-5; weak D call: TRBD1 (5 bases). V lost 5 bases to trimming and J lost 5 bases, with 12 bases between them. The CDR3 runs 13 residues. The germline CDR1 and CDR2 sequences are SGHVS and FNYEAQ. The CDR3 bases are TGTGCCAGCAGCCCAGGGCCAGTCGAGACCCAGTACTTC. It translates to CASSPGPVETQYF. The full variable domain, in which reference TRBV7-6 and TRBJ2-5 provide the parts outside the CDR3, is GAGVSQSPRYKVTKRGQDVALRCDPISGHVSLYWYRQALGQGPEFLTYFNYEAQQDKSGLPNDRFSAERPEGSISTLTIQRTEQRDSAMYRCASSPGPVETQYFGPGTRLLVL.

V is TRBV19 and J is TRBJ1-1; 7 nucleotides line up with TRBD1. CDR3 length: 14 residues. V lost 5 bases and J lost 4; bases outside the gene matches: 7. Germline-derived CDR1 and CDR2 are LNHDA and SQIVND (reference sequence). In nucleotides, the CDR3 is TGTGCCAGTAGTTTTACAGGGGATTCCACTGAAGCTTTCTTT. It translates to CASSFTGDSTEAFF.

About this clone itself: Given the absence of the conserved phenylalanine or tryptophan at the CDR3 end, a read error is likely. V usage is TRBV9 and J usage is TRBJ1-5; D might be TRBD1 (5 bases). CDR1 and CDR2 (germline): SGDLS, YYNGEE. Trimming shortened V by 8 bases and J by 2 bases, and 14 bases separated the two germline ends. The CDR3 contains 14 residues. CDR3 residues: CASSSQGGNQPQHL. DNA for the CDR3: TGTGCCAGTTCATCTCAGGGCGGCAATCAGCCCCAGCATCTT.

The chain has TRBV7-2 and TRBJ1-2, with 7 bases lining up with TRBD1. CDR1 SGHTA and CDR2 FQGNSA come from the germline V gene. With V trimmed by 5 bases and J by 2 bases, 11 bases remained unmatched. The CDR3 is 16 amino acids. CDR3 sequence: CASSPGGWQGNYGYTF. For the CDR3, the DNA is TGTGCCAGCAGCCCAGGGGGGTGGCAGGGGAACTATGGCTACACCTTC.

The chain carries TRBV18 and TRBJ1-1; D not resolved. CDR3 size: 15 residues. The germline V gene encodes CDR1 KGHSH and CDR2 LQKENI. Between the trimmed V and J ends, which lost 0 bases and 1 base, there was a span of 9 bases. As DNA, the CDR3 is TGTGCCAGCTCACCACCGCCTGCCAGGAACACTGAAGCTTTCTTT. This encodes CASSPPPARNTEAFF.

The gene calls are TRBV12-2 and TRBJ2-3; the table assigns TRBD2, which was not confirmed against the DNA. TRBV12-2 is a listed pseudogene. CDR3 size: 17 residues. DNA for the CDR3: TGTGCAAGTCGCTTAGTGTGGGCGGGGACGTTCACAGATACGCAGTATTTT. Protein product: CASRLVWAGTFTDTQYF.

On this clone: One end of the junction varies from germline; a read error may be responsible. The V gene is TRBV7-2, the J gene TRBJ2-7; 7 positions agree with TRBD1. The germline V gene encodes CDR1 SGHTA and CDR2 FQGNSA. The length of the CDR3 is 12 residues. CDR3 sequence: CASSRLNRGSVF. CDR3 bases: TGTGCCAGCAGCCGTCTAAACAGGGGTTCCGTCTTC.

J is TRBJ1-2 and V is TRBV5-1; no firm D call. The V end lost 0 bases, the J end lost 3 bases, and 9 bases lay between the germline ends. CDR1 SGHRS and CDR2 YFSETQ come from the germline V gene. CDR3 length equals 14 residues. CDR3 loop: CASSLAMADYGYTF. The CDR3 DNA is TGCGCCAGCAGCTTGGCCATGGCGGACTATGGCTACACCTTC.

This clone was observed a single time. This CDR3 is CASSRDSGNEQFF. The CDR3 DNA is TGTGCCAGCAGCCGGGACTCAGGCAATGAGCAGTTCTTC. The rearrangement links TRBV5-5 to TRBJ2-1; a weak D match, TRBD2 (6 bases). The CDR3 has 13 residues. The germline CDR1 and CDR2 sequences are SGHKS and YYEKEE (reference sequence). Between the trimmed V and J ends, which lost 4 bases and 6 bases, there was a span of 11 bases.

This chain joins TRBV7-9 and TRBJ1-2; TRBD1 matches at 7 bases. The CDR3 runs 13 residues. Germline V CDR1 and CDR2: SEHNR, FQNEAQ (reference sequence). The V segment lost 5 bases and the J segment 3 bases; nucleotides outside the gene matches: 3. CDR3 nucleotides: TGTGCCAGCAGCCCCACAGGGGACTATGGCTACACCTTC. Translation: CASSPTGDYGYTF.

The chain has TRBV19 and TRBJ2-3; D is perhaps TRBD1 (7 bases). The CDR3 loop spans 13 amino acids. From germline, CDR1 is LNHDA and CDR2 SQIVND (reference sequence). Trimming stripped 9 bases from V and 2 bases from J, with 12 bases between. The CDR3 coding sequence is TGTGCCAGCGCCAGGGGGGACACAGATACGCAGTATTTT. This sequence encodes CASARGDTDTQYF.

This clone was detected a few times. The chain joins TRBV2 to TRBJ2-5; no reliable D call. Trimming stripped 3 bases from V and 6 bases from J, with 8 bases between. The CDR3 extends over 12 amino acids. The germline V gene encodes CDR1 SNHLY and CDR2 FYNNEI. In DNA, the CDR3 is TGTGCCAGCAGTGACCAACAGAAGACCCAGTACTTC. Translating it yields CASSDQQKTQYF.

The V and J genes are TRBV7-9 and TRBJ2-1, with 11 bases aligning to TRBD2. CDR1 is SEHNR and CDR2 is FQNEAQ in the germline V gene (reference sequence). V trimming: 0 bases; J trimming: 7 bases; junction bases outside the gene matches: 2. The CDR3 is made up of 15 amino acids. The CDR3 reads CASSLASGGANEQFF. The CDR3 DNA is TGTGCCAGCAGCTTAGCTAGCGGGGGGGCAAATGAGCAGTTCTTC.